Shown below are 6 T cell receptor beta chains from a single sample sequenced in a study of graft-versus-host responses after intestinal transplantation. These receptors have no known antigen. Using immunoSEQ multiplex PCR, the repertoire was profiled, and TCRdb retains in-frame clones only, with some absent. Among roughly 96,000 clones listed, roughly 90% were seen once. Sequencing was performed on unstimulated CD8+ T cells sorted from spleen or lymph node cells, taken before intestinal transplant. The receptor source for this set is a human donor who received an intestinal transplant.

J is TRBJ1-6 and V is TRBV9; D possibly corresponds to TRBD1 (5 bases). Germline V gene lookup returns CDR1 SGDLS and CDR2 YYNGEE. CDR3 length: 16 amino acids. V gave up 0 bases and J gave up 3 bases, with 10 bases separating them. The CDR3 bases are TGTGCCAGCAGCGTAGGGCCGGGACTCTATAATTCACCCCTCCACTTT. It yields the protein CASSVGPGLYNSPLHF. The variable domain in full, completed from reference TRBV9 and TRBJ1-6, reads DSGVTQTPKHLITATGQRVTLRCSPRSGDLSVYWYQQSLDQGLQFLIQYYNGEERAKGNILERFSAQQFPDLHSELNLSSLELGDSALYFCASSVGPGLYNSPLHFGNGTRLTVT.

This sequence joins TRBV21-1 and TRBJ2-7; the table gives TRBD2 as D, unverified against the DNA. TRBV21-1 is a documented pseudogene. This CDR3 contains 16 residues. CDR3 in amino acids: CASSNSTSLGPYEQYF. The CDR3 DNA reads as TGTGCCAGCAGCAATAGCACTAGCCTAGGACCCTACGAGCAGTACTTC.

This chain joins TRBV9 and TRBJ2-3; D perhaps matches TRBD1 (5 bases). CDR1 SGDLS and CDR2 YYNGEE come from the germline V gene. V lost 0 bases to trimming and J lost 5 bases, with 13 bases between them. The CDR3 runs 15 residues. The CDR3 loop reads CASSVVGRDQDTQYF. DNA for the CDR3: TGTGCCAGCAGCGTAGTGGGCAGGGATCAAGATACGCAGTATTTT.

This clone was seen only once. The rearrangement links TRBV6-6 to TRBJ2-5, with TRBD1 as a possible D gene (6 bases). Trimming took 6 bases from V and 5 from J, leaving 10 bases between them. This CDR3 comprises 12 residues. Germline values: CDR1 MNHNY, CDR2 SVGAGI (reference sequence). The CDR3 sequence is CASSPGAETQYF. The CDR3 DNA reads TGTGCCAGCAGCCCAGGGGCGGAGACCCAGTACTTC.

The chain joins TRBV7-6 to TRBJ2-7; 10 bases are shared with TRBD1. J gave up 5 bases and V 3 bases, and 7 bases lay outside the gene matches. This CDR3 is 15 amino acids long. Germline CDR1 and CDR2: SGHVS and FNYEAQ. The CDR3 protein is CASSLSGTGADEQYF. The DNA of the CDR3 is TGTGCCAGCAGCTTGTCGGGGACAGGGGCTGACGAGCAGTACTTC.

The chain recombines TRBV5-4 with TRBJ2-7, with 9 bases lining up with TRBD1. Germline CDR1 and CDR2: SGHNT and YYREEE (reference sequence). With 4 bases clipped from V and 4 bases from J, the junction kept 6 bases outside the gene matches. The CDR3 spans 14 residues. CDR3 residues: CASSAGTGSYEQYF. As DNA, the CDR3 is TGTGCCAGCAGCGCCGGGACAGGGAGTTACGAGCAGTACTTC.